The 10 T cell receptor beta chains in this list originate from one sample, sequenced in a study of shared clonotypes between healthy human individuals. Using immunoSEQ multiplex PCR, the repertoire was profiled, and TCRdb retains in-frame clones only, with some absent. This table holds 2,500,000 or so clones, roughly 93% found once. The sample taken for sequencing was naive CD4+ T cells from PBMCs. This sample's subset: CD45RA+ positively selected. The receptors originated from a man younger than 35 in good health. Some clones in this sample may be carry-over from other donors' samples.

Regarding this clone: Other DNA sequences in the same sample also yield this CDR3. The chain is built from TRBV20-1 and TRBJ1-2, with D unclear. V was clipped by 6 bases and J by 5 bases, with 10 bases between them. This CDR3 has 11 residues. Looked up from germline, CDR1 is DFQATT and CDR2 is SNEGSKA (reference sequence). DNA of the CDR3: TGCAGTGCCACTCGCGGATATGGCTACACCTTC. This sequence encodes CSATRGYGYTF.

The chain has TRBV6-5 and TRBJ1-1; 9 bases are a match to TRBD1. Unmatched junction bases numbered 9, after V lost 0 bases and J lost 10 bases. The germline gives CDR1 MNHEY, CDR2 SVGAGI. The CDR3 extends over 15 amino acids. The CDR3 DNA follows: TGTGCCAGCAGTTACTCGAACAGGGGGCTGGTCGGAGCTTTCTTT. Translated: CASSYSNRGLVGAFF.

Comments on this clone: This sample includes further DNA sequences coding for the same CDR3. The chain joins TRBV7-2 to TRBJ1-5; 7 positions agree with TRBD1. CDR1 and CDR2 (germline): SGHTA, FQGNSA. This CDR3 spans 13 amino acids. J lost 6 bases, V lost 6 bases, and 5 bases had no gene match. The CDR3 bases are TGTGCCAGCAGTCCATCAGGGGGTCAGCCCCAGCATTTT. Translation: CASSPSGGQPQHF. The entire variable domain, with the rest obtained from reference TRBV7-2 and TRBJ1-5, is as follows: GAGVSQSPSNKVTEKGKDVELRCDPISGHTALYWYRQSLGQGLEFLIYFQGNSAPDKSGLPSDRFSAERTGGSVSTLTIQRTQQEDSAVYLCASSPSGGQPQHFGDGTRLSIL.

The table lists this clone with a count of one. The chain combines TRBV6-1 with TRBJ2-7; D is ambiguous. This CDR3 is built from 14 residues. V gave up 7 bases and J gave up 1 base, with 14 bases separating them. The germline CDR1 and CDR2 sequences are MNHNS and SASEGT. The CDR3 sequence is CASTRRGVSYEQYF. The DNA for the CDR3 is TGTGCCAGCACTAGGCGTGGGGTTTCCTACGAGCAGTACTTC.

Points on this clone: Other DNA sequences in this specimen translate into the identical CDR3. This chain links TRBV15 with TRBJ2-7; D is ambiguous. The CDR3 length is 13 residues. CDR1 is LNHNV and CDR2 is YYDKDF in the germline V gene (reference sequence). The ends were cut back, 0 bases at V and 2 bases at J, with 5 bases in the middle. CDR3 DNA: TGTGCCACCAGCAGAGATGCCACCTACGAGCAGTACTTC. It translates to CATSRDATYEQYF.

The chain joins TRBV9 to TRBJ2-1; TRBD2 matches 9 bases. V shed 3 bases and J 12 bases; nucleotides not matched to a gene: 16. The CDR3 is 16 residues long. Germline V CDR1 and CDR2: SGDLS, YYNGEE. CDR3 amino acids: CASSAPWGGRAEGQFF. CDR3 DNA sequence: TGTGCCAGCAGCGCCCCGTGGGGCGGGAGGGCTGAGGGGCAGTTCTTC. Based on the CDR3 plus reference TRBV9 and TRBJ2-1, the full variable domain is DSGVTQTPKHLITATGQRVTLRCSPRSGDLSVYWYQQSLDQGLQFLIQYYNGEERAKGNILERFSAQQFPDLHSELNLSSLELGDSALYFCASSAPWGGRAEGQFFGPGTRLTVL.

This chain joins TRBV4-2 and TRBJ2-5; D is unresolved. The assigned J gene may be wrong: the sequence end matches TRBJ2-7 better. CDR3 length: 15 residues. CDR1 and CDR2 from the germline V gene are LGHNA and YNFKEQ. CDR3 amino acids: CASSQAATQDYEQYF. The CDR3, as DNA: TGTGCCAGCAGCCAAGCGGCGACGCAGGACTACGAGCAGTACTTC.

The chain has TRBV5-1 and TRBJ1-1; D gene unclear. CDR1 and CDR2 (germline): SGHRS, YFSETQ. V was clipped by 2 bases and J by 1 base, with 12 bases between them. This CDR3 spans 15 amino acids. The CDR3 spells CASSLLGPENTEAFF. Written as DNA, the CDR3 is TGCGCCAGCAGCTTATTGGGCCCGGAGAACACTGAAGCTTTCTTT.

The chain employs TRBV30 and TRBJ2-3; D ambiguous. V was clipped by 5 bases and J by 2 bases, with 17 bases between them. Germline V gene sequence: CDR1 GTSNPN, CDR2 SVGIG (reference sequence). There are 15 residues in the CDR3. The DNA of the CDR3 is TGTGCCTGGGGGGTAGGGCTGTTGAACACAGATACGCAGTATTTT. Residues: CAWGVGLLNTDTQYF.

The V and J genes are TRBV25-1 and TRBJ1-6; 9 nucleotides align to TRBD1. J gave up 12 bases and V 6 bases, and 9 bases lay outside the gene matches. This CDR3 is 14 amino acids long. Germline CDR1 is MGHDK and CDR2 is SYGVNS. In nucleotides, the CDR3 is TGTGCCAGCAGCCCGGGACAGGGAATAATACCCCTCCACTTT. Translating it yields CASSPGQGIIPLHF.